The rows below give T cell receptor beta chains drawn from one sample of a study of CD8+CD57+ T cells in acquired aplastic anemia. TCRdb used MiXCR to reprocess the reads, holding one entry per CDR3 protein. In the table there are 30,000 to 40,000 distinct CDR3 sequences, around 80% of which are singletons. Sequenced material: sorted CD4+, CD8+, or CD8+CD57+ T cells (not recorded which) from PBMCs. The receptors come from a human donor in good health, serving as a control. CDR3s include the opening cysteine and the closing phenylalanine or tryptophan. The D gene is left open where the match is weak. Not every row has a clone size; where given, it reads once, few, many or a size class.

V gene	D gene	clone size	J gene	CDR3 protein	CDR3 DNA
TRBV10-3	-	-	TRBJ2-1	CAISFSQGNEQFF	TGTGCCATCAGTTTCTCGCAGGGTAATGAGCAGTTCTTC
TRBV19	-	-	TRBJ1-5	CASSTRQNQPQHF	TGTGCCAGTAGTACCAGGCAGAATCAGCCCCAGCATTTT
TRBV15	TRBD2	-	TRBJ2-1	CATSSPLGGDYEQFF	TGTGCCACCAGCAGCCCTTTGGGGGGGGATTATGAGCAGTTCTTC
TRBV2	-	-	TRBJ2-2	CATSGDGGDTGELFF	TGTGCCACCTCCGGGGACGGCGGAGACACCGGGGAGCTGTTTTTT
TRBV29-1	-	-	TRBJ1-1	CSVVRAQPEAFF	TGCAGCGTTGTAAGGGCACAACCTGAAGCTTTCTTT
TRBV20-1	-	-	TRBJ2-6	CSAREEDRSSGANVLTF	TGCAGTGCTAGAGAAGAGGACAGAAGCTCTGGGGCCAACGTCCTGACTTTC
TRBV9	-	-	TRBJ1-2	CASSFQGRSNYGYTF	TGTGCCAGCAGCTTTCAGGGGAGGTCTAACTATGGCTACACCTTC
TRBV9	TRBD2	-	TRBJ2-1	CASSRGTSGGAQEQFF	TGTGCCAGCAGCCGAGGGACTAGCGGGGGGGCTCAGGAGCAGTTCTTC
TRBV10-3	TRBD2	-	TRBJ2-2	CAISHPSGGGSGELFF	TGTGCCATCAGTCATCCTAGCGGGGGGGGTTCTGGGGAGCTGTTTTTT
TRBV25-1	TRBD1	-	TRBJ1-1	CASSVDRVRAFF	TGTGCCAGCAGTGTCGACAGGGTGCGGGCCTTCTTT
TRBV11-2	-	-	TRBJ1-1	CASSFGGLNTEAFF	TGTGCCAGCAGCTTCGGGGGCTTGAACACTGAAGCTTTCTTT
TRBV29-1	TRBD1	-	TRBJ2-7	CSVGQGAGDDEQYF	TGCAGCGTCGGACAGGGGGCCGGGGACGACGAGCAGTACTTC
TRBV24-1	-	-	TRBJ1-1	CATTEGWDTEAFF	TGTGCCACCACGGAGGGGTGGGACACTGAAGCTTTCTTT
TRBV5-1	-	-	TRBJ1-2	CASSTGLQGDGYTF	TGCGCCAGCAGCACGGGCCTTCAAGGGGATGGCTACACCTTC
TRBV14	-	-	TRBJ2-3	CASSWSTDTQYF	TGTGCCAGCAGTTGGTCCACAGATACGCAGTATTTT
TRBV29-1	-	once	TRBJ2-7	CSVEEAVGVSEQYF	TGCAGCGTCGAAGAGGCGGTGGGGGTCTCCGAGCAGTACTTC
TRBV19	-	-	TRBJ1-2	CASSNGGRVDYGYTF	TGTGCCAGTAGTAACGGGGGGCGTGTGGACTATGGCTACACCTTC
TRBV7-3	-	-	TRBJ2-7	CASSHDPNRDVYEQYF	TGTGCCAGCAGCCACGACCCCAACAGGGACGTGTACGAGCAGTACTTC
TRBV29-1	-	few	TRBJ2-5	CSVGGVRETQYF	TGCAGCGTTGGGGGAGTCCGGGAGACCCAGTACTTC
TRBV20-1	TRBD1	-	TRBJ2-2	CSAYRGQDTGELFF	TGCAGTGCTTACAGGGGGCAGGACACCGGGGAGCTGTTTTTT
TRBV7-8	TRBD1	once	TRBJ2-7	CASSSNRDRLSYEQYF	TGTGCCAGCAGCTCCAACCGGGACAGGCTTTCCTACGAGCAGTACTTC
TRBV2	-	-	TRBJ2-3	CASSTDSNTDTQYF	TGTGCCAGCAGTACGGACAGCAACACAGATACGCAGTATTTT
TRBV5-6	-	-	TRBJ1-5	CASSLYWGPQHF	TGTGCCAGCAGCTTGTATTGGGGGCCCCAGCATTTT
TRBV2	TRBD1	-	TRBJ1-4	CASSEVTGDEKLFF	TGTGCCAGCAGTGAAGTTACAGGGGATGAAAAACTGTTTTTT
TRBV2	-	-	TRBJ2-7	CASSSLNYEQYF	TGTGCCAGCAGCTCTTTGAACTACGAGCAGTACTTC
TRBV11-1	-	-	TRBJ2-3	CASSFGLGASTDTQYF	TGTGCCAGCAGCTTCGGACTGGGGGCTAGCACAGATACGCAGTATTTT
TRBV15	TRBD1	-	TRBJ1-1	CATSETQGAPNTEAFF	TGTGCCACCAGCGAGACACAGGGGGCACCGAACACTGAAGCTTTCTTT
TRBV10-2	-	-	TRBJ2-1	CASSRDKTSYNEQFF	TGCGCCAGCAGTCGTGACAAGACGTCCTACAATGAGCAGTTCTTC
TRBV2	TRBD2	-	TRBJ2-1	CASSGAGGGGNEQFF	TGTGCCAGCAGTGGAGCGGGGGGGGGAGGGAATGAGCAGTTCTTC
TRBV5-1	-	-	TRBJ2-1	CASSLDSSSYNEQFF	TGCGCCAGCAGCTTGGACAGCAGCTCCTACAATGAGCAGTTCTTC
TRBV11-2	TRBD2	-	TRBJ2-7	CASSLERGLAGVTYEQYF	TGTGCCAGCAGCTTAGAACGCGGGCTAGCGGGGGTGACCTACGAGCAGTACTTC
TRBV7-2	-	-	TRBJ2-7	CASSLAAGDNSYEQYF	TGTGCCAGCAGCTTAGCCGCAGGGGACAACTCCTACGAGCAGTACTTC
TRBV20-1	-	medium-sized	TRBJ1-1	CSATEGMVTEAFF	TGCAGTGCTACAGAGGGCATGGTCACTGAAGCTTTCTTT
TRBV5-1	-	-	TRBJ1-5	CASSLMGSDNQPQHF	TGCGCCAGCAGCTTGATGGGGTCGGACAATCAGCCCCAGCATTTT
TRBV5-1	TRBD1	-	TRBJ1-2	CASSLDRGLGYTF	TGCGCCAGCAGCTTGGACAGGGGATTGGGCTACACCTTC
TRBV7-8	-	-	TRBJ1-5	CASSLVGGTGQPQHF	TGTGCCAGCAGCTTAGTGGGGGGAACTGGTCAGCCCCAGCATTTT
TRBV15	-	-	TRBJ2-1	CATSRVDVLHNEQFF	TGTGCCACCAGCAGAGTAGACGTACTTCACAATGAGCAGTTCTTC
TRBV20-1	-	-	TRBJ2-3	CSCGGTLTDTQYF	TGCAGTTGTGGCGGGACCCTCACAGATACGCAGTATTTT
TRBV19	-	once	TRBJ1-2	CASSIQAGGSGYTF	TGTGCCAGTAGTATCCAGGCGGGGGGTAGCGGCTACACCTTC
TRBV9	-	-	TRBJ1-2	CASSPRLYTF	TGTGCCAGCAGCCCCAGGTTGTACACCTTC
TRBV7-2	-	few	TRBJ2-7	CASSPIVGDSYEQYF	TGTGCCAGCAGCCCTATTGTCGGGGACTCCTACGAGCAGTACTTC
TRBV24-1	-	few	TRBJ1-2	CATSERSSYYGYTF	TGTGCCACCAGTGAAAGGAGCAGTTACTATGGCTACACCTTC
TRBV24-1	-	-	TRBJ2-3	CATSGTQYF	TGTGCCACCAGTGGTACGCAGTATTTT
TRBV7-2	-	medium-sized	TRBJ2-3	CASSLVTADTQYF	TGTGCCAGCAGCTTAGTTACCGCAGATACGCAGTATTTT
TRBV10-2	-	-	TRBJ2-5	CASSELSAETQYF	TGCGCCAGCAGTGAGTTGTCGGCAGAGACCCAGTACTTC
TRBV3-1	-	-	TRBJ1-5	CASSHLGQPQHF	TGTGCCAGCAGCCATTTGGGTCAGCCCCAGCATTTT
TRBV11-1	-	-	TRBJ1-1	CASSLHSLGGNTEAFF	TGTGCCAGCTCACTCCACTCCTTGGGAGGGAACACTGAAGCTTTCTTT
TRBV5-5	TRBD2	once	TRBJ2-1	CASSTGTSDEQFF	TGTGCCAGCAGCACCGGGACTAGCGATGAGCAGTTCTTC
TRBV5-4	-	-	TRBJ2-6	CASSLAHSGANVLTF	TGTGCCAGCAGCTTGGCTCACTCTGGGGCCAACGTCCTGACTTTC
TRBV7-7	TRBD2	-	TRBJ2-3	CASSLVLAGGGDTQYF	TGTGCCAGCAGCTTAGTACTAGCGGGGGGAGGTGATACGCAGTATTTT
TRBV5-1	-	-	TRBJ1-1	CASRQGTNTEAFF	TGCGCCAGCAGACAGGGCACGAACACTGAAGCTTTCTTT
TRBV29-1	-	few	TRBJ2-3	CSVYLQGGDTQYF	TGCAGCGTCTACTTACAGGGAGGGGATACGCAGTATTTT
TRBV7-9	-	-	TRBJ2-5	CASSLRTAQETQYF	TGTGCCAGCAGCTTAAGGACAGCCCAAGAGACCCAGTACTTC
TRBV11-2	TRBD2	-	TRBJ2-1	CASSMFGGGAANEQFF	TGTGCCAGCAGCATGTTTGGCGGGGGGGCCGCCAATGAGCAGTTCTTC
TRBV20-1	-	once	TRBJ2-3	CSVGTARSDTQYF	TGCAGTGTGGGAACAGCAAGGTCGGATACGCAGTATTTT
TRBV29-1	-	once	TRBJ1-2	CSDRDNLYGYTF	TGCAGCGACCGGGACAACCTCTATGGCTACACCTTC
TRBV10-3	TRBD2	-	TRBJ2-1	CAISDRASGRFGNEQFF	TGTGCCATCAGTGACAGAGCTAGCGGGAGATTTGGCAATGAGCAGTTCTTC
TRBV7-2	-	-	TRBJ2-7	CASSHGGDLYEQYF	TGTGCCAGCAGCCACGGGGGTGACCTCTACGAGCAGTACTTC
TRBV10-1	-	-	TRBJ1-2	CASSAADGYGYTF	TGCGCCAGCAGTGCAGCGGACGGTTATGGCTACACCTTC